At least ten counts were recorded for the clone carrying this T cell receptor (beta chain). Antigen unknown. TCRdb re-called the reads with MiXCR, one entry per CDR3 protein. This sample yields around 94,000 distinct CDR3 sequences, of which approximately 15% are seen a single time; about 8.8% belongs to the top ten. This sample is part of a study of T cell repertoires in cytomegalovirus infection. Study in general: Matching HLA type and CMV infection were both indicated by public TCR beta signatures.

Study results and limitations: HLA-C-restricted TCR beta clonotypes specific for CMV led the ex vivo response.

CDR1 and CDR2 (germline): SGHTA, FQGNSA. Trimming stripped 1 base from V and 8 bases from J, with 11 bases between. The CDR3 is 13 residues long. The TCR sequence derives from a human donor in good health (CMV status not recorded). Some clones in this sample may be carry-over from other donors' samples. The chain employs TRBV7-2 and TRBJ1-1; D perhaps matches TRBD1 (5 bases). Sequencing was done on a sample of PBMCs. This chain's CDR3 is CASSLDRGGEAFF. The CDR3 DNA is TGTGCCAGCAGCTTAGATAGGGGCGGAGAAGCTTTCTTT.